What follows are 8 T cell receptor beta chains derived from one specimen sequenced in a study of identical twins. TCRdb re-called the 5' RACE reads through MiXCR, storing one row per CDR3 protein. In the table there are 700,000 or so distinct CDR3 sequences, roughly 8% of which are singletons. These data were also filed under a second study, of yellow fever vaccine responses in identical twins.

The sequenced material came from PBMCs. These receptors originate from a woman under 30 in good health.

In its sample, this clonotype was seen a few times. V usage is TRBV7-3 and J usage is TRBJ2-5, with 9 positions matching TRBD2. Germline V CDR1 and CDR2: SGHTA, FQGTGA. The CDR3 consists of 15 residues. The trim removed 4 bases at V and 2 bases at J, leaving 5 bases unmatched. For the CDR3, the DNA is TGTGCCAGCAGCTCCCTAGCGGGGAAACAAGAGACCCAGTACTTC. This translates into CASSSLAGKQETQYF. The complete variable domain, with remaining parts taken from reference TRBV7-3 and TRBJ2-5, reads GAGVSQTPSNKVTEKGKYVELRCDPISGHTALYWYRQSLGQGPEFLIYFQGTGAADDSGLPNDRFFAVRPEGSVSTLKIQRTERGDSAVYLCASSSLAGKQETQYFGPGTRLLVL.

This rearrangement joins TRBV4-1 to TRBJ2-5, with 9 bases fitting TRBD2. Germline loops: CDR1 MGHRA, CDR2 YSYEKL. V lost 0 bases, J lost 4 bases, and 9 bases stayed unmatched. This CDR3 comprises 17 residues. For the CDR3, the DNA is TGCGCCAGCAGCCAAGATAAGGCGGGAGGGCCAGGAGAGACCCAGTACTTC. Residues: CASSQDKAGGPGETQYF.

This clonotype has a handful of counts. This chain connects TRBV29-1 to TRBJ2-7; TRBD1 is a possible D gene (6 bases). V dropped 7 bases and J dropped 2 bases, with 9 bases sitting between them. Germline CDR1 and CDR2: SQVTM and ANQGSEA. The CDR3 is 11 residues long. The CDR3, as DNA: TGCAGCGGACAGGAAGCCTACGAGCAGTACTTC. Encoded protein: CSGQEAYEQYF.

This sequence joins TRBV20-1 and TRBJ1-5, with 8 bases identical to TRBD1. With V trimmed by 3 bases and J by 5 bases, 9 bases remained unmatched. Germline values: CDR1 DFQATT, CDR2 SNEGSKA (reference sequence). The CDR3 loop spans 15 amino acids. The CDR3 protein is CSASRTGYKDQPQHF. CDR3 nucleotide sequence: TGCAGTGCTAGCCGGACAGGGTATAAGGATCAGCCCCAGCATTTT.

This clonotype has at least ten counts. The rearrangement joins TRBV5-1 to TRBJ2-7; 9 nucleotides match TRBD1. The CDR3 covers 14 residues. CDR1 SGHRS and CDR2 YFSETQ come from the germline V gene. The trim removed 0 bases at V and 3 bases at J, leaving 1 base unmatched. CDR3 sequence reads: CASSLVTGGYEQYF. The CDR3 region has the DNA TGCGCCAGCAGCTTGGTGACAGGGGGCTACGAGCAGTACTTC.

This CDR3 reads CSALDRTYNEQFF. CDR3 bases: TGCAGTGCTTTGGACAGGACCTACAATGAGCAGTTCTTC. This chain links TRBV20-1 with TRBJ2-1; TRBD1 agrees at 7 bases. Germline V gene lookup returns CDR1 DFQATT and CDR2 SNEGSKA (reference sequence). J was trimmed by 2 bases and V by 5 bases; bases with no gene match: 3. The CDR3 is 13 residues long.

The rearrangement uses TRBV28 and TRBJ2-7; D may be TRBD1 (5 bases). V was clipped by 4 bases and J by 2 bases, with 12 bases between them. The CDR3 has 14 residues. From germline, CDR1 is MDHEN and CDR2 SYDVKM. This CDR3 is CASSYQGGTYEQYF. CDR3 nucleotide sequence: TGTGCCAGCAGTTATCAGGGTGGAACCTACGAGCAGTACTTC. Drawing the rest from reference TRBV28 and TRBJ2-7, the complete variable domain is DVKVTQSSRYLVKRTGEKVFLECVQDMDHENMFWYRQDPGLGLRLIYFSYDVKMKEKGDIPEGYSVSREKKERFSLILESASTNQTSMYLCASSYQGGTYEQYFGPGTRLTVT.

This clonotype has at least ten counts. The chain employs TRBV12-3 or TRBV12-4 and TRBJ2-5; D may correspond to TRBD1 or TRBD2 (5 bases each). V was pared by 6 bases and J by 5 bases, with 13 bases between. The CDR3 is 13 amino acids. The CDR3 protein is CASRTGARETQYF. The CDR3 DNA reads TGTGCCAGCAGGACCGGGGCGCGGGAGACCCAGTACTTC.